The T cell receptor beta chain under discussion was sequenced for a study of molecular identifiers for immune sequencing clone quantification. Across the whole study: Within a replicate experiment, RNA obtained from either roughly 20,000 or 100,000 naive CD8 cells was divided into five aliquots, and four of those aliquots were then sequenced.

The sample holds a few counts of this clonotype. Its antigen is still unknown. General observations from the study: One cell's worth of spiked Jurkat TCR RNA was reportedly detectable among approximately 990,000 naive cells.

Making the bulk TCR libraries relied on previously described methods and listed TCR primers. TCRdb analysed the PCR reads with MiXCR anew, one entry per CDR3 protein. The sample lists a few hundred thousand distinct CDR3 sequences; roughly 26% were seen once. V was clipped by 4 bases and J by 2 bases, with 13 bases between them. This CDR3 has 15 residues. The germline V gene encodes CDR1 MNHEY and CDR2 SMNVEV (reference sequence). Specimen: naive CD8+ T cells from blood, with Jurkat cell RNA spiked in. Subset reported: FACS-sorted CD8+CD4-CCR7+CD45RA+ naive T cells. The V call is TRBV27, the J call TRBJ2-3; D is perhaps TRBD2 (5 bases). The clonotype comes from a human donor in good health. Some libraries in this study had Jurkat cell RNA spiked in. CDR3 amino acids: CASSSMSGITDTQYF. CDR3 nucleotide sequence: TGTGCCAGCAGTTCGATGTCGGGGATCACAGATACGCAGTATTTT.